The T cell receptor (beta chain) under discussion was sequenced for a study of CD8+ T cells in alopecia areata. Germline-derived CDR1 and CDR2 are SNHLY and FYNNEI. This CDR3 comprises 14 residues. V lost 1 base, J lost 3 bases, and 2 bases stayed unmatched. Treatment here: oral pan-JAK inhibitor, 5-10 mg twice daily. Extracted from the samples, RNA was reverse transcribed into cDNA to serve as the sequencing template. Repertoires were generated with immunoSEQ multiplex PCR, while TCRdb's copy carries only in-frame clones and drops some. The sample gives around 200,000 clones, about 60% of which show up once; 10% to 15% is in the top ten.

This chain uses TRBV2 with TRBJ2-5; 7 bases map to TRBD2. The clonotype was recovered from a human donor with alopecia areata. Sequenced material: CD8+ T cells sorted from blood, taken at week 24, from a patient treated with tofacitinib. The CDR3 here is CASSEGGGKETQYF. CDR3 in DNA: TGTGCCAGCAGTGAAGGCGGGGGAAAAGAGACCCAGTACTTC.